The following is a TCR beta chain sequence with its context. The antigen remains unidentified. These data come from a study of blood T cells in healthy people across ages. Study summary: About one barcoded beta molecule per two T cells came from capture by template switching. Regarding the study as a whole: Researchers deemed the diversity estimates from one million T cells underestimates.

Each donor gave roughly 10 milliliters of peripheral blood. The CDR3 runs to 13 residues. The germline V gene has CDR1 MDHEN and CDR2 SYDVKM. Trimming cost V 7 bases and J 15 bases, with 22 bases left between them. A second PCR of 7 to 11 cycles used a sample-barcoded 5' primer and a J-beta primer mix. The template-switch adaptor was a 5' adaptor with 12 random nucleotides. It tagged each cDNA molecule. TCRdb analysed the 5' RACE reads with MiXCR anew, one entry per CDR3 protein. Found here are about 1.5 million distinct CDR3 sequences, approximately 39% of them singletons; the top ten hold around 4%.

The clonotype originates from a woman between 18 and 30 years old in good health. V usage is TRBV28 and J usage is TRBJ2-1; possibly TRBD1 for D (6 bases). Sequenced sample: blood. CDR3 sequence reads: CASINPGTPSPFF. CDR3 DNA: TGTGCCAGCATCAACCCCGGGACACCCAGCCCGTTCTTC.